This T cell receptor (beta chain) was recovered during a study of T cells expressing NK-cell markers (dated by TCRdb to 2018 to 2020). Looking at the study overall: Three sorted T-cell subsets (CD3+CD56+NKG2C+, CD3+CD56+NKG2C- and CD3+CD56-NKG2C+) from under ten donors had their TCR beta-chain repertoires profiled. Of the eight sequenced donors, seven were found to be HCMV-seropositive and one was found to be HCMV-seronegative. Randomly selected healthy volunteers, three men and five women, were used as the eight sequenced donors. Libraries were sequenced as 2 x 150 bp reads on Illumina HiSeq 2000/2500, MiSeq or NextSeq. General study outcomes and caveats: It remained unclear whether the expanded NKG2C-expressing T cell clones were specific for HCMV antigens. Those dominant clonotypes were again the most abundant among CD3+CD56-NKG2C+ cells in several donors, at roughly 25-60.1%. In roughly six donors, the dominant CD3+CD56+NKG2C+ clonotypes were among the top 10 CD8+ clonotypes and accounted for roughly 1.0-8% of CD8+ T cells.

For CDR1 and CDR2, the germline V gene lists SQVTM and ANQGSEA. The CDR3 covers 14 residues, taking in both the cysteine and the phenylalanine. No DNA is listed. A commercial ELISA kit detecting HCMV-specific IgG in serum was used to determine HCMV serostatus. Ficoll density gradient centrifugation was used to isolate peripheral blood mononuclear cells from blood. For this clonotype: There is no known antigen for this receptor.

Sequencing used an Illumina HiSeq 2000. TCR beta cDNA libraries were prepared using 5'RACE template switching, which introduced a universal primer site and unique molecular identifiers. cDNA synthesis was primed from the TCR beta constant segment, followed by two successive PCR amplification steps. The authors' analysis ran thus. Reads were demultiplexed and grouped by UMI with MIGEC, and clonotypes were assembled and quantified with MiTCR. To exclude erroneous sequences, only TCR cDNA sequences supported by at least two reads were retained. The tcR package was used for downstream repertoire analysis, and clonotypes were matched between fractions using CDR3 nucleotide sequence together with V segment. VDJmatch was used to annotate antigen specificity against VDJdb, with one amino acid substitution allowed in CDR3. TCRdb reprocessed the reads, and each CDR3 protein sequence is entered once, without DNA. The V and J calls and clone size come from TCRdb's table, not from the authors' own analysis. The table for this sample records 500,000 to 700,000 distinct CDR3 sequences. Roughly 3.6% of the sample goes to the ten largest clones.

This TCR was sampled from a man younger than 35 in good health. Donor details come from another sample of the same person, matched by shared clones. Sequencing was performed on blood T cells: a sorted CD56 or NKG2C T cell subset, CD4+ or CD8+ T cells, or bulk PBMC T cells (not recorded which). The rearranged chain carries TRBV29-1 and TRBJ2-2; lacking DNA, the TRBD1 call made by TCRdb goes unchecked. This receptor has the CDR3 CSASTGTNTGELFF.